These 19 T cell receptor beta chains share one sample of origin, sequenced in a study of cytomegalovirus exposure and HLA in healthy donors. PCR used 60 Vbeta primers and 13 Jbeta primers. Sequenced by immunoSEQ multiplex PCR; TCRdb stores in-frame clones only, minus some. The sample consists of about 150,000 clones, about 80% of them appearing once. Sequencing input: PBMCs. The receptors here all came from a woman aged 45 to 65 in good health and CMV-seropositive.

Concerning this clone: At one end the junction does not follow the germline gene, possibly because of a read error. J is TRBJ1-5 and V is TRBV7-9, with unresolved D. The CDR3 has 12 residues. Germline V gene sequence: CDR1 SEHNR, CDR2 FQNEAQ (reference sequence). The CDR3 nucleotides read TGTTCCAGCAGTTCGATGAGCTTAACCCAGCATTTT. Its translation is CSSSSMSLTQHF.

This clone was recorded only once. This sequence joins TRBV7-2 and TRBJ1-2; TRBD1 is a possible D gene (5 bases). The CDR3 runs to 16 residues. Germline V CDR1 and CDR2: SGHTA, FQGNSA. V was clipped by 2 bases and J by 6 bases, with 19 bases between them. The DNA for the CDR3 is TGTGCCAGCAGCTTAATAGGGGAGGTATATGTTGATGGCTACACCTTC. Translated, it gives CASSLIGEVYVDGYTF.

The chain couples TRBV11-3 to TRBJ2-1, with D possibly being TRBD1 (6 bases). The ends were cut back, 0 bases at V and 2 bases at J, with 8 bases in the middle. The CDR3 sequence is 15 residues long. Per the germline V gene, CDR1 is SGHNT and CDR2 is YENEEA. CDR3 residues: CASSLDRGTYNEQFF. DNA of the CDR3: TGTGCCAGCAGCTTAGACAGGGGAACCTACAATGAGCAGTTCTTC.

This sequence joins TRBV7-9 and TRBJ2-5, with 8 nucleotides matching TRBD2. The CDR3 runs to 16 residues. V gave up 1 base and J gave up 4 bases; unmatched junction bases: 8. Germline V lookup: CDR1 SEHNR, CDR2 FQNEAQ (reference sequence). The CDR3 here is CASSLDKSSGPETQYF. The DNA for the CDR3 is TGTGCCAGCAGCTTAGATAAGTCTAGCGGGCCAGAGACCCAGTACTTC.

The chain has TRBV11-2 and TRBJ2-5; a possible D gene is TRBD2 (6 bases). This CDR3 comprises 12 residues. Per germline, CDR1 SGHAT and CDR2 FQNNGV. Trimming left V 3 bases short and J 4 bases short, with 6 bases between. CDR3 coding DNA: TGTGCCAGCAGCTTGGAGGGAGAGACCCAGTACTTC. Translating gives CASSLEGETQYF.

The V call is TRBV11-1, the J call TRBJ2-7; D call uncertain. The CDR3 contains 13 residues. V lost 1 base, J lost 3 bases, and 7 bases lay in between. CDR1 SGHAT and CDR2 FQDESV come from the germline V gene (reference sequence). This chain's CDR3 is CASSLGRFYEQYF. As DNA, the CDR3 is TGTGCCAGCAGCTTAGGGCGGTTCTACGAGCAGTACTTC.

This rearrangement joins TRBV19 to TRBJ1-5; 8 bases are a match to TRBD1. J was trimmed by 1 base and V by 5 bases; bases with no gene match: 7. The CDR3 consists of 16 residues. Germline V lookup: CDR1 LNHDA, CDR2 SQIVND (reference sequence). In nucleotides, the CDR3 is TGTGCCAGTAGTCCAGGACAGGGTACGAGCAATCAGCCCCAGCATTTT. Translation: CASSPGQGTSNQPQHF.

V usage is TRBV7-9 and J usage is TRBJ1-1, with TRBD1 identical over 10 bases. J was trimmed by 5 bases and V by 5 bases; bases with no gene match: 5. Germline values: CDR1 SEHNR, CDR2 FQNEAQ (reference sequence). The CDR3 contains 14 residues. In nucleotides, the CDR3 is TGTGCCAGCAGCGTTCAGGGACAGGGGACTGAAGCTTTCTTT. Amino acid sequence: CASSVQGQGTEAFF.

The chain uses TRBV7-3 and TRBJ2-1; the match to TRBD2 covers 14 bases. The trim removed 5 bases at V and 9 bases at J, leaving 9 bases unmatched. This CDR3 region has 16 residues. Looked up from germline, CDR1 is SGHTA and CDR2 is FQGTGA. CDR3 nucleotides: TGTGCCAGCAGCCGCTCCGGGACTAGCGGGGGTGTTGAGCAGTTCTTC. It yields the protein CASSRSGTSGGVEQFF.

The gene calls are TRBV7-2 and TRBJ2-5; D perhaps matches TRBD1 (6 bases). Germline loops: CDR1 SGHTA, CDR2 FQGNSA. The V gene lost 8 bases and the J gene lost 5 bases, with 18 bases spanning the gap. This CDR3 has 14 amino acids. CDR3 residues: CASSSLGASETQYF. The CDR3 DNA reads TGTGCCAGCTCGAGTTTGGGGGCTAGCGAGACCCAGTACTTC.

This clone was seen a handful of times. The chain joins TRBV5-1 to TRBJ2-7, with 9 bases fitting TRBD1. Germline V gene lookup returns CDR1 SGHRS and CDR2 YFSETQ. V was clipped by 4 bases and J by 5 bases; unmatched bases: 10. This CDR3 is 15 amino acids long. The CDR3 DNA reads as TGCGCCAGCAGCCGAGGGACAGGGAATTACCACGAGCAGTACTTC. Its protein product is CASSRGTGNYHEQYF.

CDR3 sequence reads: CASSWGGSSYNEQFF. The CDR3 coding sequence is TGTGCCAGCAGCTGGGGGGGGAGCTCCTACAATGAGCAGTTCTTC. The chain recombines TRBV11-1 with TRBJ2-1; TRBD2 matches 7 bases. V dropped 4 bases and J dropped 0; count of bases not matched to a gene: 3. Per germline, CDR1 SGHAT and CDR2 FQDESV (reference sequence). The CDR3 runs 15 residues.

This clone appeared a single time. The J gene is TRBJ2-5, the V gene TRBV11-2, with TRBD1 matching 12 bases. V gave up 4 bases and J gave up 4 bases; unmatched junction bases: 13. There are 18 residues in the CDR3. CDR1 SGHAT and CDR2 FQNNGV come from the germline V gene. The CDR3 sequence: CASSSGAQGQGAGETQYF. DNA of the CDR3: TGTGCCAGCAGCTCAGGGGCCCAGGGACAGGGGGCGGGAGAGACCCAGTACTTC.

The genes are TRBV19 and TRBJ1-4, with D unclear. This CDR3 has 12 amino acids. CDR1 and CDR2 (germline): LNHDA, SQIVND (reference sequence). The ends were cut back, 6 bases at V and 13 bases at J, with 15 bases in the middle. CDR3 loop: CASSTLTTRLFF. CDR3 nucleotides: TGTGCCAGTAGCACCCTAACCACTCGACTGTTTTTT.

The chain joins TRBV7-6 to TRBJ2-5, with D maybe TRBD2 (6 bases). V was pared by 5 bases and J by 7 bases, with 20 bases between. The CDR3 is 15 amino acids. Germline lookup yields CDR1 SGHVS and CDR2 FNYEAQ. The DNA for the CDR3 is TGTGCCAGCAGCCCTAGCCTGGCGGGGTCGGGGACCCAGTACTTC. Translation: CASSPSLAGSGTQYF.

The chain combines TRBV6-4 with TRBJ1-1, with TRBD1 identical over 7 bases. Germline V gene data show CDR1 as MRHNA and CDR2 as SNTAGT. With V trimmed by 5 bases and J by 6 bases, 9 bases remained unmatched. The CDR3 loop spans 14 amino acids. In DNA, the CDR3 is TGTGCCAGCAGTCCGAACCCGGGACAGTCTGAAGCTTTCTTT. Protein product: CASSPNPGQSEAFF.

This chain connects TRBV19 to TRBJ1-5; TRBD1 is a possible D gene (6 bases). V was trimmed by 7 bases and J by 7 bases, leaving 17 bases between them. CDR3 length: 14 amino acids. CDR1 is LNHDA and CDR2 is SQIVND in the germline V gene (reference sequence). In nucleotides, the CDR3 is TGTGCCAGTACGGGGACACCTAGATCCCAGCCCCAGCATTTT. Residues: CASTGTPRSQPQHF.

This clone was observed a handful of times. The chain carries TRBV18 and TRBJ2-7, with TRBD2 identical over 11 bases. Germline-derived CDR1 and CDR2 are KGHSH and LQKENI. CDR3 length equals 16 residues. J gave up 0 bases and V 3 bases, and 4 bases lay outside the gene matches. For the CDR3, the DNA is TGTGCCAGCTCACCGACTAGCGGGGTAAACTCCTACGAGCAGTACTTC. Translation: CASSPTSGVNSYEQYF.

The V call is TRBV7-3, the J call TRBJ1-1; weak D call: TRBD1 (6 bases). Germline CDR1 SGHTA, CDR2 FQGTGA. CDR3 length: 13 amino acids. The ends were cut back, 3 bases at V and 4 bases at J, with 9 bases in the middle. The CDR3 DNA follows: TGTGCCAGCAGCTTGGACAGTATCACTGAAGCTTTCTTT. Amino acids: CASSLDSITEAFF.